The 9 T cell receptor beta chains in this list originate from one sample, sequenced in a study of cytomegalovirus exposure and HLA in healthy donors. With 60 Vbeta and 13 Jbeta primers, the PCR was carried out. The table came from immunoSEQ multiplex PCR; TCRdb's copy has only in-frame clones and leaves some out. The sample contains 150,000 to 200,000 clones, around 78% of which appear only once. Input material: PBMCs. The receptors shown here come from a woman aged 25-40 years in good health and CMV-seropositive.

The V call is TRBV5-1, the J call TRBJ1-1; 9 bases are a match to TRBD1. The CDR3 length is 15 residues. With 7 bases clipped from V and 3 bases from J, the junction kept 10 bases outside the gene matches. The germline V gene has CDR1 SGHRS and CDR2 YFSETQ. The CDR3 region is CASGTGDRVYTEAFF. CDR3 sequence (DNA): TGCGCCAGCGGAACTGGGGACAGGGTGTACACTGAAGCTTTCTTT.

The CDR3 nucleotides are TGTGCCAGCAGTTTTCTTATGGAGTCGGGGACAGTCCCCTACGAGCAGTACTTC. This translates into CASSFLMESGTVPYEQYF. This chain joins TRBV27 and TRBJ2-7, with 7 bases fitting TRBD1. The V gene's germline CDR1 is MNHEY and CDR2 SMNVEV (reference sequence). The V gene end was trimmed by 3 bases and the J gene end by 2 bases; junction bases not matched to a gene: 16. This CDR3 is built from 18 residues.

This clone was counted a single time. Additional DNA sequences in this sample encode the identical CDR3. The rearrangement links TRBV30 to TRBJ2-1; unclear D gene. The CDR3 loop spans 12 amino acids. Trimming left V 0 bases short and J 6 bases short, with 6 bases between. Germline-derived CDR1 and CDR2 are GTSNPN and SVGIG (reference sequence). The CDR3: CAWSVSGNEQFF. DNA of the CDR3: TGTGCCTGGAGTGTATCGGGCAATGAGCAGTTCTTC. Supplemented by reference TRBV30 and TRBJ2-1, the full variable domain reads SQTIHQWPATLVQPVGSPLSLECTVEGTSNPNLYWYRQAAGRGLQLLFYSVGIGQISSEVPQNLSASRPQDRQFILSSKKLLLSDSGFYLCAWSVSGNEQFFGPGTRLTVL.

This chain links TRBV4-1 with TRBJ1-4; no reliable D call. The length of the CDR3 is 14 residues. V was clipped by 5 bases and J by 3 bases, with 10 bases between them. CDR1 MGHRA and CDR2 YSYEKL come from the germline V gene. The CDR3 loop is CASSYGGPNEKLFF. Here the CDR3 DNA reads TGCGCCAGCAGCTACGGAGGCCCTAATGAAAAACTGTTTTTT.

The rearrangement links TRBV7-9 to TRBJ2-1; 13 bases are shared with TRBD2. The CDR3 contains 17 residues. CDR1 and CDR2 (germline): SEHNR, FQNEAQ (reference sequence). J was trimmed by 5 bases and V by 2 bases; bases with no gene match: 6. CDR3 coding DNA: TGTGCCAGCAGCTTATTGGGGACTAGCGGGACGAACAATGAGCAGTTCTTC. Translating it yields CASSLLGTSGTNNEQFF.

The chain uses TRBV10-3 and TRBJ2-7, with D hard to call. The germline CDR1 and CDR2 sequences are ENHRY and SYGVKD. Trimming removed 5 bases from V and 3 bases from J, with 8 bases in between. CDR3 length equals 12 residues. The CDR3, as DNA: TGTGCCATCAGTCTCGGAGACTACGAGCAGTACTTC. Translating it yields CAISLGDYEQYF.

The chain recombines TRBV7-7 with TRBJ2-5; D might be TRBD2 (5 bases). The germline CDR1 and CDR2 sequences are SSHAT and FNYEAQ (reference sequence). The CDR3 sequence is 14 residues long. Trimming removed 6 bases from V and 5 bases from J, with 16 bases in between. CDR3 sequence: CASSPSAAGETQYF. CDR3 nucleotides: TGTGCCAGCAGTCCAAGTGCGGCGGGCGAGACCCAGTACTTC.

A few counts support this clone. This sequence joins TRBV4-2 and TRBJ1-5; no reliable D call. V dropped 0 bases and J dropped 6 bases, with 9 bases sitting between them. CDR1 is LGHNA and CDR2 is YNFKEQ in the germline V gene. This CDR3 has 14 amino acids. The CDR3 DNA is TGTGCCAGCAGCCAAGATGGCGGGGTTCAGCCCCAGCATTTT. It codes for CASSQDGGVQPQHF.

This clone was counted once. This chain uses TRBV5-1 with TRBJ2-3; 7 positions agree with TRBD1. Germline V gives CDR1 SGHRS, CDR2 YFSETQ. Trimming took 2 bases from V and 2 from J; bases not matched to a gene: 5. The CDR3 contains 15 residues. This CDR3 is CASSFEDRATDTQYF. In DNA form, the CDR3 reads TGCGCCAGCAGCTTTGAAGACAGGGCCACAGATACGCAGTATTTT. The full variable domain, in which reference TRBV5-1 and TRBJ2-3 provide the parts outside the CDR3, is KAGVTQTPRYLIKTRGQQVTLSCSPISGHRSVSWYQQTPGQGLQFLFEYFSETQRNKGNFPGRFSGRQFSNSRSEMNVSTLELGDSALYLCASSFEDRATDTQYFGPGTRLTVL.